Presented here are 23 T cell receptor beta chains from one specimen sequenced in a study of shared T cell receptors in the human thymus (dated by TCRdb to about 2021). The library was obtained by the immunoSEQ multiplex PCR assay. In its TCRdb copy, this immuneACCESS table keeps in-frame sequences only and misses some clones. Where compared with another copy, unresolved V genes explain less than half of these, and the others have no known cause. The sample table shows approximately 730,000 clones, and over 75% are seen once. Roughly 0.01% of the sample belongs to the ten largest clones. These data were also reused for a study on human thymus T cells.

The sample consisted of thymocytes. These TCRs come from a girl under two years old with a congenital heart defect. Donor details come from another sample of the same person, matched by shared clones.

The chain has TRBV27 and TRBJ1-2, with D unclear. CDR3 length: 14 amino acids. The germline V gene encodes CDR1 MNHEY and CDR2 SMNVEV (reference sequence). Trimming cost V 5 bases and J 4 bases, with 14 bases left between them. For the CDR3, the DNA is TGTGCCAGCAGTATCCGACACAGCCCCTATGGCTACACCTTC. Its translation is CASSIRHSPYGYTF.

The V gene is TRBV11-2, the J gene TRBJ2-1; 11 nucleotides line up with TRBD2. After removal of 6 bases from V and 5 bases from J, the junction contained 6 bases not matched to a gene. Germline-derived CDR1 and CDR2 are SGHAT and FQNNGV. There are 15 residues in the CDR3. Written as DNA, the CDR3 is TGTGCCAGCAGGAAAACTAGCGGGGGTAACAATGAGCAGTTCTTC. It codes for CASRKTSGGNNEQFF.

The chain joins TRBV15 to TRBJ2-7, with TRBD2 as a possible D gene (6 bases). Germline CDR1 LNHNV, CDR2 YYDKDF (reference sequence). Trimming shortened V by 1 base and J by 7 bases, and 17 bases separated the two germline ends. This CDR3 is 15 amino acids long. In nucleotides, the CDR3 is TGTGCCACCAGCAGAGCCTCTCCTAGCGTGCGTGAGCAGTACTTC. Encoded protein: CATSRASPSVREQYF.

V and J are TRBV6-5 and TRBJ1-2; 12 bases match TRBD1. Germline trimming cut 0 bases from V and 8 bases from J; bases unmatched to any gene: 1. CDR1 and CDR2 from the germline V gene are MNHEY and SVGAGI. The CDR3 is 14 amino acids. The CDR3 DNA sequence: TGTGCCAGCAGTTACTCGGGACAGGGGGCCGGCTACACCTTC. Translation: CASSYSGQGAGYTF.

The CDR3 coding sequence is TGTGCCATCAGGCCTTCGCGACCAGGGAAAGCTGGGGCCAACGTCCTGACTTTC. Translated: CAIRPSRPGKAGANVLTF. V is TRBV10-3 and J is TRBJ2-6, with D possibly TRBD1 on 5 matching bases. Germline V CDR1 and CDR2: ENHRY, SYGVKD. This CDR3 has 18 residues. Between the trimmed V and J ends, which lost 6 bases and 2 bases, there was a span of 20 bases.

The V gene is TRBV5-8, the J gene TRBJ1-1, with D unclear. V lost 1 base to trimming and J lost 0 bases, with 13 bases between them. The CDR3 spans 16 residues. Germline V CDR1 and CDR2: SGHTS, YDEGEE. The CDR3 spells CASSLSFQALNTEAFF. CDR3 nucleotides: TGTGCCAGCAGCTTGAGTTTTCAGGCCCTGAACACTGAAGCTTTCTTT.

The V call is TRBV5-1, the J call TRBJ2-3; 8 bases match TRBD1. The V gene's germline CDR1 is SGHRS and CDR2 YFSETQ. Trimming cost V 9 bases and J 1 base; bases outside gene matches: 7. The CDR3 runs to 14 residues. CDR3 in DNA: TGCGCCACCAAAAAGGGACAGGGCACAGATACGCAGTATTTT. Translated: CATKKGQGTDTQYF.

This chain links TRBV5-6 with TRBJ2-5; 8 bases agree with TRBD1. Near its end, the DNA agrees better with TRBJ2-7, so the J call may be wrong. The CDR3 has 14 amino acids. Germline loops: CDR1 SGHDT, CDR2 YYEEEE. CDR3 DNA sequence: TGTGCCAGCAGCGATCAGGGGGCTCTAGACGAGCAGTACTTC. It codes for CASSDQGALDEQYF.

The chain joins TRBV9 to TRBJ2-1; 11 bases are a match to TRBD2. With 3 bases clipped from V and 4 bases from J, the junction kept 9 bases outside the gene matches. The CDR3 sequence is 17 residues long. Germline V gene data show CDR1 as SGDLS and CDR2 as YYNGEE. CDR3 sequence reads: CASSARTTSGAYNEQFF. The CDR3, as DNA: TGTGCCAGCAGCGCCCGTACGACTAGCGGGGCATACAATGAGCAGTTCTTC.

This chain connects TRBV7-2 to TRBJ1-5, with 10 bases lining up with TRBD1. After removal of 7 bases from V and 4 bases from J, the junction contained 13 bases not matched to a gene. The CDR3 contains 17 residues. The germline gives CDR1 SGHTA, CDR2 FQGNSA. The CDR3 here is CASTRWGLGQGNQPQHF. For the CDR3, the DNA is TGTGCCAGCACCCGCTGGGGCCTGGGACAGGGGAATCAGCCCCAGCATTTT. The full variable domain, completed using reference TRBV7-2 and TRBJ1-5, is GAGVSQSPSNKVTEKGKDVELRCDPISGHTALYWYRQSLGQGLEFLIYFQGNSAPDKSGLPSDRFSAERTGGSVSTLTIQRTQQEDSAVYLCASTRWGLGQGNQPQHFGDGTRLSIL.

CDR3 in amino acids: CATSREPGQGAREQYF. In DNA, the CDR3 is TGTGCCACCAGCAGAGAACCGGGACAGGGGGCGAGGGAGCAGTACTTC. The chain couples TRBV15 to TRBJ2-7, with 12 bases aligning to TRBD1. The CDR3 sequence is 16 residues long. CDR1 LNHNV and CDR2 YYDKDF come from the germline V gene (reference sequence). The V and J ends lost 0 bases and 7 bases, in that order; junction bases with no gene match: 7.

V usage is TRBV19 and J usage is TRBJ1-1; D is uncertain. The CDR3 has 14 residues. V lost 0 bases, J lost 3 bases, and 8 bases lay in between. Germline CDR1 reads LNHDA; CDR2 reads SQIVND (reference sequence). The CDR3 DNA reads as TGTGCCAGTAGTATAGATCTCAGGTACACTGAAGCTTTCTTT. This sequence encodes CASSIDLRYTEAFF.

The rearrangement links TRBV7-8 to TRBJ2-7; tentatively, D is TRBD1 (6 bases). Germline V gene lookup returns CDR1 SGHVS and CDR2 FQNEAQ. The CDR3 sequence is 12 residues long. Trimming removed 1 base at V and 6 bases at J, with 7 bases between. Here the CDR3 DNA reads TGTGCCAGCAGCTTAGACAGGGCCGAGCAGTACTTC. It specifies CASSLDRAEQYF.

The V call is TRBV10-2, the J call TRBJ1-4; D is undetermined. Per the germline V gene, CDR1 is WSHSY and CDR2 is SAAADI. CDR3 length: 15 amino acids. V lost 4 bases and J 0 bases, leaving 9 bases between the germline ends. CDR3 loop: CASSVMGATNEKLFF. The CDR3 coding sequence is TGCGCCAGCAGTGTCATGGGAGCAACTAATGAAAAACTGTTTTTT.

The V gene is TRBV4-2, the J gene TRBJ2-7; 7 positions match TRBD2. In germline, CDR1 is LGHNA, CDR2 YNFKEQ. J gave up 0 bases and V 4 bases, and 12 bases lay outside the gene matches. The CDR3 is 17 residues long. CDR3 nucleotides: TGTGCCAGCAGCCCTAATTTCTCGAGCGGGGCCTCCTACGAGCAGTACTTC. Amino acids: CASSPNFSSGASYEQYF.

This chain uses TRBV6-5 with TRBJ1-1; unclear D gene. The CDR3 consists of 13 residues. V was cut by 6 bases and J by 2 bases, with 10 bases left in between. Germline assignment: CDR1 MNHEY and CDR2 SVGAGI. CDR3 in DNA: TGTGCCAGCAGGCCCGACACTAACACTGAAGCTTTCTTT. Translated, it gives CASRPDTNTEAFF.

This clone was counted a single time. The CDR3 bases are TGTGCCAGCTTTTCCGGAGGGGTCTGCGAAGCTTTCTTT. Translated, it gives CASFSGGVCEAFF. This rearrangement joins TRBV6-6 to TRBJ1-1, with TRBD1 as a possible D gene (5 bases). Germline lookup yields CDR1 MNHNY and CDR2 SVGAGI (reference sequence). V gave up 8 bases and J gave up 8 bases, with 18 bases separating them. The CDR3 is 13 amino acids.

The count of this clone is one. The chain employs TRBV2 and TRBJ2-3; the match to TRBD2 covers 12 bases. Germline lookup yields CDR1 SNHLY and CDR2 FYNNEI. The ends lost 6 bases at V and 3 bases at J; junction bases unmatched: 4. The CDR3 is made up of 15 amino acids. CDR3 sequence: CASRLGTSGTDTQYF. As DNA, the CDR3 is TGTGCCAGCAGACTAGGGACTAGCGGGACAGATACGCAGTATTTT.

CDR3 sequence: CASSFTETSGGLNTGELFF. The CDR3, as DNA: TGTGCCAGCAGTTTCACAGAGACTAGCGGGGGCCTGAACACCGGGGAGCTGTTTTTT. The chain combines TRBV7-2 with TRBJ2-2, with 12 bases aligning to TRBD2. CDR3 length: 19 amino acids. Unmatched junction bases numbered 12, after V lost 6 bases and J lost 1 base. Looked up from germline, CDR1 is SGHTA and CDR2 is FQGNSA.

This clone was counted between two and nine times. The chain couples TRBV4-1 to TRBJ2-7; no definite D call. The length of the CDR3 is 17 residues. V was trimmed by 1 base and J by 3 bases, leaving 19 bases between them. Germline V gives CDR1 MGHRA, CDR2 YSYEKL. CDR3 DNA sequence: TGCGCCAGCAGCCAAGGACGCCGAACGGGTTACTTCTACGAGCAGTACTTC. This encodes CASSQGRRTGYFYEQYF.

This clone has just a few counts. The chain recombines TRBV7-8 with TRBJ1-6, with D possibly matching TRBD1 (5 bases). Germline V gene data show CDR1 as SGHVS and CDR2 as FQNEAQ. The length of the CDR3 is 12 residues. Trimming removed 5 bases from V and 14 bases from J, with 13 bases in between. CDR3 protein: CASSPQGEALHF. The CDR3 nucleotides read TGTGCCAGCAGCCCCCAAGGGGAGGCCCTCCACTTT.

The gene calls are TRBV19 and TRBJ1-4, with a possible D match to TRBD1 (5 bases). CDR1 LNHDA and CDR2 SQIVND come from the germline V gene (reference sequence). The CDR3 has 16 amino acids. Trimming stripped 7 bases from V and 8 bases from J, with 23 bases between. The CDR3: CASKNDDRVPLEKLFF. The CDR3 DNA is TGTGCCAGTAAAAACGACGACAGAGTACCCTTGGAAAAACTGTTTTTT.

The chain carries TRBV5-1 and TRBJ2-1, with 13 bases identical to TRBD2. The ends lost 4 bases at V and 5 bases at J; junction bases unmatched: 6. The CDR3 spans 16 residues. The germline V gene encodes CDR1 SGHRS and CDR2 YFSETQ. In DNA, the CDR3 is TGCGCCAGCAGCCCTACTAGCGGGGGGGCCCACAATGAGCAGTTCTTC. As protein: CASSPTSGGAHNEQFF. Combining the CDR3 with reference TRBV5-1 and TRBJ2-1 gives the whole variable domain KAGVTQTPRYLIKTRGQQVTLSCSPISGHRSVSWYQQTPGQGLQFLFEYFSETQRNKGNFPGRFSGRQFSNSRSEMNVSTLELGDSALYLCASSPTSGGAHNEQFFGPGTRLTVL.